The rows below give T cell receptor beta chains drawn from one sample of a study of T cells in Graves' hyperthyroidism and ophthalmopathy. TCRdb fed the multiplex PCR reads into MiXCR, producing one record per CDR3 protein. This table holds around 200,000 distinct CDR3 sequences, 15% to 20% found once. The material sequenced was blood. These receptors came from a man aged 35 to 55 with Graves' hyperthyroidism. The CDR3 runs from the conserved cysteine through the conserved F or W. The order of the fields is V gene, J gene, D gene, clone size, CDR3 protein, CDR3 DNA. D genes are given only for firm matches. Not every row has a clone size; where given, it reads once, few, many or a size class.

TRBV5-1	TRBJ2-1	TRBD2	many	CASSWGTSGNEQFF	TGCGCCAGCAGCTGGGGGACTAGTGGCAATGAGCAGTTCTTC
TRBV3-2	TRBJ2-7	NA	NA	CASSLILQGPSSYEQYF	TGTGCCAGCAGCCTGATTCTACAGGGCCCTAGCTCCTACGAGCAGTACTTC
TRBV30	TRBJ2-3	NA	NA	CAWRPGDTQYF	TGTGCCTGGAGACCGGGGGATACGCAGTATTTT
TRBV2	TRBJ1-5	NA	many	CASSDGARSNQPQHF	TGTGCCAGCAGTGACGGGGCTAGGAGCAATCAGCCCCAGCATTTT
TRBV11-3	TRBJ2-3	NA	few	CASSGRGNRRNTQYF	TGTGCCAGCAGCGGCCGGGGGAACAGGAGGAATACGCAGTATTTT
TRBV7-3	TRBJ2-1	NA	many	CASSLTGGEQFF	TGTGCCAGCAGCTTAACTGGGGGTGAGCAGTTCTTC
TRBV6-1	TRBJ2-7	TRBD2	NA	CASSEGLAGAQAEQYF	TGTGCCAGCAGTGAAGGACTAGCGGGAGCGCAGGCCGAGCAGTACTTC
TRBV5-4	TRBJ2-1	TRBD1	few	CASSLDPDRDPPQFF	TGTGCCAGCAGCTTGGACCCTGACAGGGACCCGCCGCAGTTCTTC
TRBV30	TRBJ1-4	NA	many	CAWSVGGNEKLFF	TGTGCCTGGAGTGTGGGGGGAAATGAAAAACTGTTTTTT
TRBV28	TRBJ2-7	NA	many	CASSFGPVGEQYF	TGTGCCAGCAGTTTCGGACCCGTGGGCGAGCAGTACTTC
TRBV7-3	TRBJ2-1	TRBD2	many	CASSPSSGVEQFF	TGTGCCAGCAGTCCTTCTAGCGGGGTTGAGCAGTTCTTC
TRBV19	TRBJ2-6	TRBD1	NA	CASTGDSPSGANVLTF	TGTGCCAGTACCGGGGACAGCCCCTCTGGGGCCAACGTCCTGACTTTC
TRBV19	TRBJ2-3	NA	NA	CASSAQRYTDTQYF	TGTGCCAGTAGTGCCCAGCGCTACACAGATACGCAGTATTTT
TRBV28	TRBJ2-7	NA	many	CASSPGPGYEQYF	TGTGCCAGCAGCCCTGGCCCGGGCTACGAGCAGTACTTC
TRBV5-6	TRBJ2-4	NA	many	CASSLAGIAKNIQYF	TGTGCCAGCAGCTTGGCAGGGATAGCCAAAAACATTCAGTACTTC
TRBV2	TRBJ1-5	TRBD1	many	CASSESGAGGQPQHF	TGTGCCAGCAGTGAATCTGGGGCAGGGGGTCAGCCCCAGCATTTT
TRBV7-2	TRBJ2-1	TRBD2	once	CASSLSGRAHNEQFF	TGTGCCAGCAGCCTTAGCGGGAGGGCCCACAATGAGCAGTTCTTC
TRBV19	TRBJ2-2	TRBD2	few	CASSLLAGDTNTGELFF	TGTGCCAGTAGTCTACTAGCGGGGGATACGAACACCGGGGAGCTGTTTTTT
TRBV6-1	TRBJ1-1	NA	NA	CASSEARQAKGEAFF	TGTGCCAGCAGTGAAGCGCGACAGGCGAAAGGTGAAGCTTTCTTT
TRBV30	TRBJ2-1	TRBD2	many	CAWSVGLAGYNEQFF	TGTGCCTGGAGTGTGGGGCTAGCGGGCTACAATGAGCAGTTCTTC
TRBV20-1	TRBJ2-3	NA	NA	CSARPARETDAQYF	TGCAGTGCTAGACCCGCAAGGGAAACAGATGCGCAGTATTTT
TRBV7-4	TRBJ1-2	TRBD1	NA	CASSIYRGSGYGYTF	TGTGCCAGCAGCATCTACAGGGGTTCGGGCTATGGCTACACCTTC
TRBV3-1	TRBJ2-2	NA	many	CASSQLGGQTGELFF	TGTGCCAGCAGCCAACTCGGGGGGCAGACCGGGGAGCTGTTTTTT
TRBV5-1	TRBJ2-5	TRBD2	few	CASSLAPLAGPVETQYF	TGCGCCAGCAGCTTGGCCCCCCTAGCGGGCCCCGTGGAGACCCAGTACTTC
TRBV7-8	TRBJ2-2	TRBD2	many	CASSTTSGGNTGELFF	TGTGCCAGCAGCACCACTAGCGGGGGGAACACCGGGGAGCTGTTTTTT
TRBV12-3/TRBV12-4	TRBJ1-4	NA	NA	CASSYSGGAEEKLFF	TGTGCCAGCAGCTACTCCGGGGGGGCGGAGGAAAAACTGTTTTTT
TRBV7-2	TRBJ2-2	NA	many	CASSLGTDYTGELFF	TGTGCCAGCAGCTTAGGGACAGACTACACCGGGGAGCTGTTTTTT
TRBV2	TRBJ2-3	NA	many	CASSDGEGDADTQYF	TGTGCCAGCAGTGATGGGGAGGGGGACGCAGATACGCAGTATTTT
TRBV20-1	TRBJ2-1	TRBD2	many	CRPSSGNYNEQFF	TGCAGACCTTCTAGCGGAAATTACAATGAGCAGTTCTTC
TRBV20-1	TRBJ2-7	NA	many	CSARDVAGPYEQYF	TGCAGTGCTAGAGATGTGGCAGGGCCCTACGAGCAGTACTTC
TRBV18	TRBJ2-3	NA	many	CASSPTGQGDTQYF	TGTGCCAGCTCACCAACGGGGCAAGGCGATACGCAGTATTTT
TRBV12-3/TRBV12-4	TRBJ1-1	TRBD1	many	CASSLTGVTEAFF	TGTGCCAGCAGCCTGACAGGGGTTACTGAAGCTTTCTTT
TRBV2	TRBJ2-2	NA	many	CAKGRPANTGELFF	TGTGCCAAAGGGCGCCCCGCGAACACCGGGGAGCTGTTTTTT
TRBV6-1	TRBJ2-1	NA	NA	CASSEASQAGQQFF	TGTGCCAGCAGTGAAGCCTCACAGGCAGGGCAGCAGTTCTTC
TRBV19	TRBJ2-2	TRBD1	NA	CASLPRDRGAGELFF	TGTGCCAGTCTCCCTCGGGACAGGGGCGCCGGGGAGCTGTTTTTT
TRBV30	TRBJ2-2	NA	NA	CAWTGLKDTGELFF	TGTGCCTGGACAGGGTTAAAAGACACCGGGGAGCTGTTTTTT
TRBV7-9	TRBJ1-4	NA	NA	CASSLWDPAQELFF	TGTGCCAGCAGCTTGTGGGACCCCGCACAAGAACTGTTTTTT
TRBV2	TRBJ1-1	NA	many	CASSEQGSNTEAFF	TGTGCCAGCAGTGAACAGGGTTCGAACACTGAAGCTTTCTTT
TRBV7-9	TRBJ2-7	TRBD2	NA	CASSPSGRGSSYEQYF	TGTGCCAGCAGCCCTAGCGGGCGCGGGAGTAGCTACGAGCAGTACTTC
TRBV29-1	TRBJ1-1	TRBD1	NA	CSVTGTGRMNTEAFF	TGCAGCGTCACCGGGACAGGCCGTATGAACACTGAAGCTTTCTTT
TRBV7-2	TRBJ1-6	NA	NA	CASSLGGSSYNSPLHF	TGTGCCAGCAGCTTAGGCGGGAGCTCCTATAATTCACCCCTCCACTTT
TRBV3-1	TRBJ1-1	NA	many	CASSQGLGEAFF	TGTGCCAGCAGCCAAGGGCTAGGTGAAGCTTTCTTT
TRBV18	TRBJ2-1	NA	NA	CASSPSAGAYNEQFF	TGTGCCAGCTCTCCCTCGGCGGGGGCATACAATGAGCAGTTCTTC
TRBV20-1	TRBJ1-2	NA	many	CSARTQVMDYGYTF	TGCAGTGCTCGGACCCAGGTTATGGACTATGGCTACACCTTC
TRBV5-6	TRBJ2-1	TRBD1	many	CASSYPGGPLNEQFF	TGTGCCAGCAGCTACCCAGGGGGCCCCCTCAATGAGCAGTTCTTC
TRBV7-3	TRBJ2-3	TRBD2	NA	CASSSIAGGQDTQYF	TGTGCCAGCAGTTCAATAGCGGGGGGGCAAGATACGCAGTATTTT
TRBV20-1	TRBJ2-1	TRBD2	many	CSAYFTSGGPYEQFF	TGCAGTGCTTACTTCACTAGCGGGGGGCCCTATGAGCAGTTCTTC
TRBV10-3	TRBJ2-2	TRBD1	few	CAISRGRTGELFF	TGTGCCATCAGCAGGGGGCGAACCGGGGAGCTGTTTTTT
TRBV27	TRBJ2-1	NA	many	CASSAGTHYNEQFF	TGTGCCAGCAGCGCCGGGACACACTACAATGAGCAGTTCTTC
TRBV9	TRBJ2-7	NA	many	CASSPRGGRGQYEQYF	TGTGCCAGCAGCCCCAGGGGGGGCAGGGGGCAATACGAGCAGTACTTC